The 16 T cell receptor beta chains below all came from one sample that was sequenced in a study of blood T cells in healthy people across ages. Using a J-beta primer mix together with a sample-barcoded 5' primer, a second PCR was run for about 6 to 11 cycles. TCRdb passed the 5' RACE reads through MiXCR, listing each CDR3 protein once. The table includes 1.8 million or so distinct CDR3 sequences, approximately 40% detected once. Sample: blood. The receptors derive from a human donor in good health.

This clonotype was detected once. The chain couples TRBV9 to TRBJ2-3; no clear D. The CDR3 has 13 amino acids. Deletions cut 2 bases from V and 5 bases from J, with 9 bases between. CDR1 and CDR2 (germline): SGDLS, YYNGEE. CDR3 in DNA: TGTGCCAGCAGCGTGAGAGGAATAGATACGCAGTATTTT. Protein product: CASSVRGIDTQYF.

The chain employs TRBV7-9 and TRBJ1-4; 9 nucleotides line up with TRBD1. V lost 6 bases and J lost 6; bases outside the gene matches: 8. Germline lookup yields CDR1 SEHNR and CDR2 FQNEAQ (reference sequence). The CDR3 has 15 amino acids. The CDR3 loop is CASSPPTGGDEKLFF. DNA for the CDR3: TGTGCCAGCAGTCCCCCGACAGGGGGGGATGAAAAACTGTTTTTT.

This clonotype appeared a few times. This chain links TRBV29-1 with TRBJ1-5; possible D gene TRBD1, 5 bases. There are 13 residues in the CDR3. V lost 4 bases, J lost 3 bases, and 10 bases lay in between. Germline assignment: CDR1 SQVTM and CDR2 ANQGSEA. The CDR3 DNA is TGCAGCGTTGGAGGGGCCGACAATCAGCCCCAGCATTTT. Translating gives CSVGGADNQPQHF.

This clonotype was picked up a small number of times. The chain uses TRBV5-1 and TRBJ2-5, with D perhaps being TRBD1 or TRBD2 (5 bases each). The V end lost 4 bases, the J end lost 2 bases, and 15 bases lay between the germline ends. There are 15 residues in the CDR3. The germline V gene has CDR1 SGHRS and CDR2 YFSETQ. CDR3 bases: TGCGCCAGCAGCACCCTTCCGGGGCCTCAAGAGACCCAGTACTTC. Translated, it gives CASSTLPGPQETQYF.

J is TRBJ2-1 and V is TRBV7-9; TRBD1 is a possible D gene (5 bases). Germline CDR1 SEHNR, CDR2 FQNEAQ (reference sequence). The CDR3 has 13 amino acids. V lost 1 base and J lost 9, with 10 bases in between. The CDR3 loop is CASSLGQTVEQFF. The CDR3 nucleotides read TGTGCCAGCAGCTTAGGACAGACTGTTGAGCAGTTCTTC.

This clonotype was found a few times. The V gene is TRBV12-3 or TRBV12-4, the J gene TRBJ2-5; 8 bases are shared with TRBD1. After removal of 6 bases from V and 0 bases from J, the junction contained 3 bases not matched to a gene. The CDR3 is 14 residues long. CDR3 amino acids: CASRRDRHQETQYF. The CDR3 DNA sequence: TGTGCCAGCAGACGGGACAGGCACCAAGAGACCCAGTACTTC.

This clonotype was seen many times. The junction does not match germline at one end; this may be a read error. This chain joins TRBV5-1 and TRBJ2-5, with 7 nucleotides matching TRBD2. CDR3 length: 13 residues. Germline V gives CDR1 SGHRS, CDR2 YFSETQ. CDR3 coding DNA: TGTGCCAGCAGCTTGACTAGCTTGGAGACCCAGTACTTC. It translates to CASSLTSLETQYF.

The sample holds a few counts of this clonotype. This chain links TRBV4-3 with TRBJ2-1, with D maybe TRBD2 (5 bases). The germline gives CDR1 LGHNA, CDR2 YSLEER. V gave up 0 bases and J gave up 6 bases, with 18 bases separating them. The CDR3 loop spans 17 amino acids. The CDR3 sequence: CASSQDPGNLLSNEQFF. CDR3 DNA sequence: TGCGCCAGCAGCCAAGATCCGGGGAATCTCTTAAGCAATGAGCAGTTCTTC.

This clonotype was found a few times. This chain joins TRBV28 and TRBJ2-7, with D perhaps TRBD2 (6 bases). The length of the CDR3 is 15 residues. CDR1 is MDHEN, CDR2 SYDVKM, per germline. Trimming took 8 bases from V and 3 from J, leaving 20 bases between them. This CDR3 reads CASWGVGPVNYEQYF. CDR3 bases: TGTGCCAGCTGGGGGGTAGGGCCAGTAAACTACGAGCAGTACTTC. Using reference TRBV28 and TRBJ2-7 for the parts outside the CDR3, the full variable domain is DVKVTQSSRYLVKRTGEKVFLECVQDMDHENMFWYRQDPGLGLRLIYFSYDVKMKEKGDIPEGYSVSREKKERFSLILESASTNQTSMYLCASWGVGPVNYEQYFGPGTRLTVT.

The chain is built from TRBV12-3 or TRBV12-4 and TRBJ2-5, with a tentative D call TRBD2 (5 bases). The CDR3 is 13 residues long. V was trimmed by 6 bases and J by 4 bases, leaving 12 bases between them. Here the CDR3 DNA reads TGTGCCAGCAGGTCGGGAATGAGAGAGACCCAGTACTTC. It yields the protein CASRSGMRETQYF.

This clonotype has more than one count but fewer than ten. This chain joins TRBV2 and TRBJ2-4; D is tentatively TRBD1 or TRBD2 (7 bases each). Deletions cut 3 bases from V and 13 bases from J, with 22 bases between. Germline V CDR1 and CDR2: SNHLY, FYNNEI. The CDR3 sequence is 15 residues long. The CDR3 DNA reads as TGTGCCAGCAGTGATCAGGGGGGGACCTACAATAAGCAGTACTTC. It is translated as CASSDQGGTYNKQYF.

The V gene is TRBV12-3 or TRBV12-4, the J gene TRBJ1-5, with 7 bases identical to TRBD1. This CDR3 contains 14 residues. With V trimmed by 6 bases and J by 5 bases, 7 bases remained unmatched. The CDR3 DNA is TGTGCCAGCAGCACAGGGGTTTGGGATCAGCCCCAGCATTTT. Residues: CASSTGVWDQPQHF.

There are a few counts of this clonotype. The V call is TRBV3-1, the J call TRBJ2-3; D ambiguous. This CDR3 comprises 14 residues. Between the trimmed V and J ends, which lost 3 bases and 4 bases, there was a span of 11 bases. Germline V CDR1 and CDR2: LGHDT, YNNKEL (reference sequence). CDR3 DNA: TGTGCCAGCAGCCATTTGCAGATACCAGATACGCAGTATTTT. Translation: CASSHLQIPDTQYF.

This clonotype was detected only a few times. The chain has TRBV3-1 and TRBJ1-1, with D possibly matching TRBD1 (5 bases). Trimming took 5 bases from V and 1 from J, leaving 23 bases between them. CDR1 and CDR2 (germline): LGHDT, YNNKEL (reference sequence). This CDR3 comprises 18 residues. The CDR3 coding sequence is TGTGCCAGCAGCGATATCCCAAAATGGGGGGGGTGGAACACTGAAGCTTTCTTT. As protein: CASSDIPKWGGWNTEAFF.

This clonotype was detected a few times. V gene TRBV12-3 or TRBV12-4 combines with J gene TRBJ2-5; D is ambiguous. Deletions cut 5 bases from V and 11 bases from J, with 21 bases between. The CDR3 has 14 amino acids. The CDR3, as DNA: TGTGCCAGCAGTCCCTTGGTCGGGTTCGAGAAGCAGTACTTC. Encoded protein: CASSPLVGFEKQYF.

The chain is built from TRBV7-9 and TRBJ2-3; 11 positions match TRBD2. V lost 2 bases, J lost 2 bases, and 6 bases stayed unmatched. The germline gives CDR1 SEHNR, CDR2 FQNEAQ (reference sequence). This CDR3 has 17 amino acids. CDR3 amino acids: CASSLTTSGGFTDTQYF. CDR3 nucleotides: TGTGCCAGCAGCTTAACTACTAGCGGGGGATTCACAGATACGCAGTATTTT.